This T cell receptor (beta chain) was documented in a study of quantifying T cell responses using KT2 cells. As for the study in general: RNA was reverse transcribed with TCR alpha and beta constant-region primers.

Study-level points and caveats: Very high KT2 spike-in numbers caused saturation in KT2 sequence detection.

A range of KT2-to-PBMC ratios was made using fixed PBMC numbers. A single-stranded UMI oligo with SP2 sequence was ligated to cDNA 3' ends. An equimolar mix of RC1.1 and RC1.2 primed the beta chain across TRBC1 and TRBC2. TCRdb called the UMI-ligation and nested PCR reads again in MiXCR, with one record for every CDR3 protein. Among approximately 41,000 distinct CDR3 sequences listed, over 15% were seen once. Only a few counts were recorded for this clonotype. Its antigen is as yet unknown. CDR3 size: 17 residues. V dropped 3 bases and J dropped 10 bases, with 25 bases sitting between them. The V gene's germline CDR1 is MGHRA and CDR2 YSYEKL.

The chain combines TRBV4-1 with TRBJ1-5; weak D call: TRBD1 (5 bases). Sequencing used PBMCs spiked with cells of the T cell clone KT2. The sequence was collected from a human donor. The CDR3 reads CASSHPSRDGADRPQHF. In DNA form, the CDR3 reads TGCGCCAGCAGCCATCCGTCCCGGGACGGGGCTGATCGCCCCCAGCATTTT.